The sequence of this T cell receptor (beta chain) was determined in a study of early T cells in non-severe SARS-CoV-2 infection. The wider study: Unpaired chains resulted from sequencing bulk RNA of unsorted whole blood. General study results and limits: Anti-spike CD8 responses were favored by VDJdb matching, which missed private and CD4 specificities.

A remark on this clonotype: The antigen remains undetermined.

As part of library construction, unique molecular identifiers were attached to individual cDNA molecules. TCRdb used MiXCR to reprocess the 5' RACE reads, holding one entry per CDR3 protein. The sample includes about 64,000 distinct CDR3 sequences, roughly an eighth of them seen just once. Germline CDR1 is SNHLY and CDR2 is FYNNEI. The CDR3 spans 14 residues. V was pared by 6 bases and J by 3 bases, with 5 bases of the junction left unmatched. The receptor's source is an adult who was a healthcare worker with PCR-confirmed SARS-CoV-2 infection or an uninfected control (not recorded which). The sample here was whole blood, taken at baseline. This chain connects TRBV2 to TRBJ2-5, with 9 bases that match TRBD2. The CDR3 reads CASSRVAGEETQYF. The CDR3 DNA reads TGTGCCAGCAGCCGAGTAGCGGGGGAAGAGACCCAGTACTTC. Full variable domain (outside the CDR3, taken from reference TRBV2 and TRBJ2-5): EPEVTQTPSHQVTQMGQEVILRCVPISNHLYFYWYRQILGQKVEFLVSFYNNEISEKSEIFDDQFSVERPDGSNFTLKIRSTKLEDSAMYFCASSRVAGEETQYFGPGTRLLVL.